This TCR beta chain was recovered during a study of T cells of healthy individuals. TCRdb recomputed calls from the 5' RACE reads with MiXCR, one row per CDR3 protein. The table lists about 41,000 distinct CDR3 sequences, 3.5% to 5.5% of them singletons, with 9.2% in the top ten. This clonotype occurred a few times. From germline, CDR1 is MNHEY and CDR2 SVGEGT. With 2 bases removed from V and 11 bases from J, the gap between germline ends came to 23 bases. The CDR3 is made up of 16 amino acids. This TCR was recovered from a human donor in good health. The chain recombines TRBV6-2 or TRBV6-3 with TRBJ2-3; D might be TRBD2 (6 bases). The CDR3 loop is CASSYPTDLARGMQYF. CDR3 coding DNA: TGTGCCAGCAGTTACCCCACCGACTTGGCGCGGGGTATGCAGTATTTT.